The T cell receptor beta chain under discussion was sequenced for a study of blood T cell repertoires in COVID-19 (TCRdb year 2020). Background for the entire study: The collaborator samples originated in the United States, Italy and Spain and spanned the acute and convalescent phases of COVID-19. The material from the prospective study consisted of cDNA or gDNA derived from T cells, B-cell-depleted T cells, or PBMCs. Deeply sampled blood TCRbeta repertoires from subjects exposed to, actively infected with, or recovered from COVID-19 were included in the dataset. The repertoires were made available in a free public database intended to serve as a resource for research on the immune response to SARS-CoV-2. Samples came from the ongoing ImmuneRACE study (first 160 participants) plus 1,254 subjects from 6 global collaborators. A de-identified subject ID, COVID-19 status, age in years and sex were almost always included in the sample metadata. Where HLA class I and class II types were available, the types were taken from metadata supplied by the sample provider, not from assay-based typing.

Participants in the prospective study were enrolled through a virtual design, were aged roughly 18 to 95 years, and lived in some 24 United States geographic areas. In the prospective study, cohorts were assigned on the basis of participant-reported clinical history obtained from a screening survey and a study questionnaire. Exposed participants were defined as having been in contact with someone with a PCR-confirmed or clinician-diagnosed COVID-19 case within 2 weeks of study entry. In the prospective study, whole blood, serum and a nasopharyngeal or oropharyngeal swab were collected from each participant by mobile phlebotomists. Over a 2-month period, participants in the prospective study had the option of providing additional blood draws and questionnaires. Prospective study blood samples were shipped either frozen or at room temperature before DNA extraction. Regarding this clone: Its cognate antigen has yet to be identified. One base away there is no much larger clone; base qualities are not given.

Its CDR3 holds 13 amino acids, cysteine through phenylalanine. Just CDR3 DNA is preserved here, 39 bases in frame from base 1. V is reduced by 6 bases and J by 8 bases, leaving a spacing of 14 bases between them. The germline V gene encodes CDR1 MNHEY and CDR2 SVGAGI. The immunoSEQ Assay, a bias-controlled multiplex PCR, was used to amplify TCRbeta CDR3 regions from genomic DNA. The authors' pipeline ran thus. The number of nucleated cells in each sample was estimated from the amplification of reference gene primers within the assay. To quantify the absolute abundance of each unique TCRbeta CDR3 rearrangement, sequence reads were collapsed and filtered. For each sample, productive Simpson clonality was calculated by taking the square root of Simpson's diversity index across productive rearrangements. What TCRdb holds here is the immuneACCESS table cut down to in-frame rearrangements. Part of the clones is not present; checked against another copy, under half of the missing clones reflect an unresolved V gene, and the others are unexplained. The V and J calls and clone size were taken over from that table, and D and trimming were inferred from the DNA. Present in this sample are under 250,000 clones, roughly 88% of which were seen just once. More than 3% of the sample is in the top ten clones.

The full study reports these points: How much clinical and demographic metadata was included differed by source and by participant, and the metadata was provided uncurated.

The TCR comes from a woman in her 30s who had been exposed to COVID-19. The chain uses TRBV6-5 and TRBJ2-1, and the D gene may be TRBD1, 5 bases matching. Sequencing was performed on PBMCs or T cells enriched from blood (not recorded which). The encoded CDR3 is CASRSTGLYEQFF. The DNA sequence is as follows: TGTGCCAGCAGATCAACAGGATTGTATGAGCAGTTCTTC.